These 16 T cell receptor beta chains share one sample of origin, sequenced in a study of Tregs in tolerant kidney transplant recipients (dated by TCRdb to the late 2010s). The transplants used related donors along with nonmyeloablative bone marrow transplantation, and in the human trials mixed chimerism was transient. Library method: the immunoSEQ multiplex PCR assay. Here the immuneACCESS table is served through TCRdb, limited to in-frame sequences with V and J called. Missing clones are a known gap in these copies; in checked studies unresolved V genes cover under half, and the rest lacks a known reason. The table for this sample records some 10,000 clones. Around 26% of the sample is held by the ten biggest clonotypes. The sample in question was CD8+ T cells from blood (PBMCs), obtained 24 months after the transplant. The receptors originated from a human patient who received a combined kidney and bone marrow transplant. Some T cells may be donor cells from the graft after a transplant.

CDR3 in amino acids: CAWSPRGTDEQYF. Incomplete CDR3 DNA: TGTGCCTGGAGTCCGCGGGGGACTGACGAG. The rearrangement joins TRBV30 to TRBJ2-7; the match to TRBD2 covers 7 bases. The read ends 3 residues before the CDR3 terminus; that terminus is restored from the germline J gene. The CDR3 sequence is 13 residues long. The germline V gene has CDR1 GTSNPN and CDR2 SVGIG (reference sequence). V was clipped by 2 bases and J by 5 bases; unmatched bases: 6.

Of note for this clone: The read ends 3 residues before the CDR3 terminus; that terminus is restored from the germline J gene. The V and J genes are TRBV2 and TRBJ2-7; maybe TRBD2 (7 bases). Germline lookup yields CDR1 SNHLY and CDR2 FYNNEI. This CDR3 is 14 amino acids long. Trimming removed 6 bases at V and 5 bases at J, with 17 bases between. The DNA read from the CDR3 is TGTGCCAGCAGAGGGGGGGGAAGAGGAAACGAG. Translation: CASRGGGRGNE. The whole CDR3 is CASRGGGRGNEQYF.

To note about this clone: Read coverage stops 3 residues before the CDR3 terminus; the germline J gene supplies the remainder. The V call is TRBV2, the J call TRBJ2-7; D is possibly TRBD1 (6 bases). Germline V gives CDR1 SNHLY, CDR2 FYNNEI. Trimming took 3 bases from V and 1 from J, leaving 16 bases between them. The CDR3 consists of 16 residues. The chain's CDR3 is CASSESRTDRSYEQYF. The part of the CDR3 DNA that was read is TGTGCCAGCAGTGAGTCAAGGACAGATCGTTCCTACGAG.

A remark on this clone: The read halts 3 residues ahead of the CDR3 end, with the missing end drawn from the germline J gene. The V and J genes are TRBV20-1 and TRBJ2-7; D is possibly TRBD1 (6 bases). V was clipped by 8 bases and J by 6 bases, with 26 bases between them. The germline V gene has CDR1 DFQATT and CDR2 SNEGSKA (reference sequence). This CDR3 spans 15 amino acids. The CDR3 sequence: CSSMAGVVRSGEQYF. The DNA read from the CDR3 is TGCAGTTCGATGGCAGGGGTGGTTCGATCAGGCGAG.

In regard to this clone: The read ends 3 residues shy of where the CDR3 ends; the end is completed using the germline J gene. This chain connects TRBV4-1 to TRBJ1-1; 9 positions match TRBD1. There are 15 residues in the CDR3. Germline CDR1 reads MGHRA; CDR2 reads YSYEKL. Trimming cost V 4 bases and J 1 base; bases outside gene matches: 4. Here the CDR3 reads CASSPNRGPNTEAFF. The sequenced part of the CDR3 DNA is TGCGCCAGCAGCCCTAACAGGGGGCCGAACACTGAA.

This CDR3 is CASSSLAGVHEQYF. The part of the CDR3 DNA that was read is TGTGCCAGCAGCTCCCTAGCGGGAGTTCACGAG. The chain is built from TRBV7-2 and TRBJ2-7; 10 bases agree with TRBD2. The read gets to within 3 residues of the CDR3 end, and the germline J gene fills in the rest. Germline CDR1 reads SGHTA; CDR2 reads FQGNSA. The length of the CDR3 is 14 residues. V lost 4 bases and J lost 5; bases outside the gene matches: 5.

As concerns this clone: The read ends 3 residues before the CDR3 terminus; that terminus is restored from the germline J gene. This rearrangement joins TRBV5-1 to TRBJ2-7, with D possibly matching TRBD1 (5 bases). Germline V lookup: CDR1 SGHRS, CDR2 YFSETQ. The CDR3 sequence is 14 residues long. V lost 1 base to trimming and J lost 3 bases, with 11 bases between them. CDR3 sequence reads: CASSLRSGNYEQYF. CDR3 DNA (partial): TGCGCCAGCAGCTTGAGGTCAGGGAACTACGAG.

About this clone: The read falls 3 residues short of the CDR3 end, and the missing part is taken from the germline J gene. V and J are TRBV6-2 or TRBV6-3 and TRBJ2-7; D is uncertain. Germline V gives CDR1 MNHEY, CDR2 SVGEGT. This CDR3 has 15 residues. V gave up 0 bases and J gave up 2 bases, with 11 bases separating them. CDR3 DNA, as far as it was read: TGTGCCAGCAGTTACTCGAGACTCAACGCCTACGAG. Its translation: CASSYSRLNAYE. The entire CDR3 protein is CASSYSRLNAYEQYF.

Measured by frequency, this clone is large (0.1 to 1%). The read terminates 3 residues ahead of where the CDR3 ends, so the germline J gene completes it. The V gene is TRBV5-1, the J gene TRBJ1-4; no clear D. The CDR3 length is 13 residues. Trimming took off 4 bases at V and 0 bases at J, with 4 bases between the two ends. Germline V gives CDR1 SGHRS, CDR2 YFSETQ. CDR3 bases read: TGCGCCAGCAGCATAACAACTAATGAAAAA. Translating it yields CASSITTNEK. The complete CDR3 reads CASSITTNEKLFF.

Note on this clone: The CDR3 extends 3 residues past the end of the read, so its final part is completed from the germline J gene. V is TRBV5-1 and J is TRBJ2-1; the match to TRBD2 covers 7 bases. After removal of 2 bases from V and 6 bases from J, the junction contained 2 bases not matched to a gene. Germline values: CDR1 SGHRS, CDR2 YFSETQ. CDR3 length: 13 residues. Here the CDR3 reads CASSFWGGNEQFF. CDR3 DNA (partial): TGCGCCAGCAGCTTTTGGGGGGGCAATGAG.

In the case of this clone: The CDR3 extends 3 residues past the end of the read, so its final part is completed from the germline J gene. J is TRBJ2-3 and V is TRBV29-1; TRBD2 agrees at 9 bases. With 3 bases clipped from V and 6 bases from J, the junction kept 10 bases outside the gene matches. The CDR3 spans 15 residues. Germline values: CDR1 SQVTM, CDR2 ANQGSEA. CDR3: CSVDGPAGGLDTQYF. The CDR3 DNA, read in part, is TGCAGCGTTGACGGGCCAGCGGGAGGTTTGGATACG.

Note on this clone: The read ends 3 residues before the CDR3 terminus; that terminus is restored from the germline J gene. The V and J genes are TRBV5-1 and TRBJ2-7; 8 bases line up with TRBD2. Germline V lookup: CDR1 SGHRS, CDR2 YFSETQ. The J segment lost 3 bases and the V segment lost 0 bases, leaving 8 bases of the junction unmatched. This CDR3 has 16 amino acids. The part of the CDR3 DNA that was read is TGCGCCAGCAGCTTGGGTCCGGGGGGGCAAAACTACGAG. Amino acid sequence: CASSLGPGGQNYE. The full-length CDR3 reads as CASSLGPGGQNYEQYF.

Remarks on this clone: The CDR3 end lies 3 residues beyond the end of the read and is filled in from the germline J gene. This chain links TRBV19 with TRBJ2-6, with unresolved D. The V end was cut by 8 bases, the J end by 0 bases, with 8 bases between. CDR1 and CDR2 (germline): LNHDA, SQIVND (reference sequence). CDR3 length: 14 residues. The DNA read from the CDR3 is TGTGCCAGTTCCTTTAGCTCTGGGGCCAACGTC. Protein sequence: CASSFSSGANV. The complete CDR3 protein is CASSFSSGANVLTF.

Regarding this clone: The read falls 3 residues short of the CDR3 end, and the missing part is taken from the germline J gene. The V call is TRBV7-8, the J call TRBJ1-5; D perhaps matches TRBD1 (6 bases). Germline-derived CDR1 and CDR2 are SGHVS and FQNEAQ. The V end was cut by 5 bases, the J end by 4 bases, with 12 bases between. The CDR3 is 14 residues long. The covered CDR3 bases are TGTGCCAGCAGCATCGGGACACCGAATCAGCCC. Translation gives CASSIGTPNQP. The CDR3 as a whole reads CASSIGTPNQPQHF.

Here the CDR3 reads CASSTRTFGSGANVLTF. CDR3 bases read: TGTGCCAGCAGTACTCGGACATTTGGCTCTGGGGCCAACGTC. The V gene is TRBV6-2 or TRBV6-3, the J gene TRBJ2-6, with D possibly matching TRBD1 (5 bases). The read terminates 3 residues before the CDR3 end, so the remaining end is supplied by the germline J gene. The CDR3 runs to 17 residues. The germline V gene encodes CDR1 MNHEY and CDR2 SVGEGT. V was pared by 5 bases and J by 0 bases, with 14 bases between.

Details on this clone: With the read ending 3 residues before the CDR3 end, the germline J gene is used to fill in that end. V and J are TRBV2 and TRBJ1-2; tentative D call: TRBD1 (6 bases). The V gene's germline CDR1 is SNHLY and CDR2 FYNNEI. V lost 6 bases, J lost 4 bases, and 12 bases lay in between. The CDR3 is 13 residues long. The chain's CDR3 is CASRVQGPYGYTF. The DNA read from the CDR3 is TGTGCCAGCAGGGTACAGGGTCCCTATGGC. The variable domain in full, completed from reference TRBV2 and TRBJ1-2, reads EPEVTQTPSHQVTQMGQEVILRCVPISNHLYFYWYRQILGQKVEFLVSFYNNEISEKSEIFDDQFSVERPDGSNFTLKIRSTKLEDSAMYFCASRVQGPYGYTFGSGTRLTVV.